The 18 T cell receptor beta chains below were found in one sample sequenced in a study of T cells in localized non-small cell lung cancer. Generated by immunoSEQ multiplex PCR, the TCRdb table keeps only in-frame clones and is missing some. The sample lists about 2,200 clones, about 20% occurring once. The sample was lung tumor tissue, taken before any cancer treatment. The receptors were sampled from a man aged 40 to 70 with stage II lung adenocarcinoma.

The rearrangement joins TRBV15 to TRBJ2-1; no reliable D call. CDR3 size: 20 residues. Germline values: CDR1 LNHNV, CDR2 YYDKDF (reference sequence). V shed 0 bases and J shed 1 base, with 22 bases lying between them. CDR3 sequence (DNA): TGTGCCACCAGCAGAGATGAGTGGGGTACCGACGTGAGATCCTACAATGAGCAGTTCTTC. Translated, it gives CATSRDEWGTDVRSYNEQFF.

This clone was observed a handful of times. The chain couples TRBV28 to TRBJ2-7; D is undetermined. V shed 7 bases and J shed 0 bases, with 7 bases lying between them. Germline values: CDR1 MDHEN, CDR2 SYDVKM. The length of the CDR3 is 12 residues. CDR3 sequence: CASTGNSYEQYF. The CDR3 DNA reads TGTGCCAGCACCGGAAACTCCTACGAGCAGTACTTC.

By proportion, this clone is medium-sized (0.01 to 0.1%). The chain employs TRBV6-8 and TRBJ1-4; D is unclear. Germline lookup yields CDR1 MNHGY and CDR2 SAAAGT. The CDR3 covers 15 residues. The V end lost 7 bases, the J end lost 4 bases, and 16 bases lay between the germline ends. The CDR3 sequence is CASIDDPGFNEKLFF. The CDR3 DNA sequence: TGTGCCAGCATCGACGACCCGGGGTTTAATGAAAAACTGTTTTTT.

This clone has a handful of counts. The rearrangement links TRBV14 to TRBJ2-2; D could derive from TRBD1 or TRBD2 (6 bases each). V dropped 1 base and J dropped 9 bases, with 12 bases sitting between them. Germline V CDR1 and CDR2: SGHDN, FVKESK. CDR3 length: 14 amino acids. The CDR3 is CASSQVWGARELFF. CDR3 in DNA: TGTGCCAGCAGCCAAGTGTGGGGGGCCAGGGAGCTGTTTTTT.

This chain joins TRBV6-8 and TRBJ2-6; unclear D gene. Germline values: CDR1 MNHGY, CDR2 SAAAGT. The CDR3 covers 16 residues. Trimming removed 6 bases from V and 4 bases from J, with 16 bases in between. The DNA of the CDR3 is TGTGCCAGCAGCCGAGTAACAGCTGCCGGGGCCAACGTCCTGACTTTC. This translates into CASSRVTAAGANVLTF.

V gene TRBV29-1 combines with J gene TRBJ1-2; TRBD1 matches 9 bases. This CDR3 contains 13 residues. V lost 7 bases and J lost 5; bases outside the gene matches: 8. In germline, CDR1 is SQVTM, CDR2 ANQGSEA. The CDR3 DNA sequence: TGCAGCGCACATACAGGGGGCGATTATGGCTACACCTTC. Translating gives CSAHTGGDYGYTF.

This clone is medium-sized by share. The chain links TRBV11-3 to TRBJ1-2; a weak D match, TRBD1 (5 bases). Germline V gene data show CDR1 as SGHNT and CDR2 as YENEEA. The V end lost 5 bases, the J end lost 0 bases, and 16 bases lay between the germline ends. CDR3 length: 16 amino acids. The DNA for the CDR3 is TGTGCCAGCAGCCCGCCCAGTGTAGGGGCTAACTATGGCTACACCTTC. Residues: CASSPPSVGANYGYTF.

The chain is built from TRBV28 and TRBJ2-3; D might be TRBD1 or TRBD2, each matching 6 bases. The CDR3 covers 15 residues. The V gene lost 7 bases and the J gene lost 2 bases, with 16 bases spanning the gap. CDR1 MDHEN and CDR2 SYDVKM come from the germline V gene. For the CDR3, the DNA is TGTGCCAGCATCCCCGGAGGGGGTTACACAGATACGCAGTATTTT. Protein: CASIPGGGYTDTQYF.

V is TRBV19 and J is TRBJ2-3; 7 bases align to TRBD2. CDR3 length: 16 amino acids. The trim removed 7 bases at V and 1 base at J, leaving 11 bases unmatched. Germline V lookup: CDR1 LNHDA, CDR2 SQIVND (reference sequence). For the CDR3, the DNA is TGTGCCAGTACCGACAACGGGAGGTCCGGCACAGATACGCAGTATTTT. Its protein is CASTDNGRSGTDTQYF.

By its share, this clone is large (0.1 to 1%). The CDR3 DNA follows: TGTGCCAGCAGCCTATCTCAGGGGACAGGGGACAATGAGCAGTTCTTC. This encodes CASSLSQGTGDNEQFF. The chain recombines TRBV11-3 with TRBJ2-1, with 10 bases aligning to TRBD1. Germline values: CDR1 SGHNT, CDR2 YENEEA. V lost 5 bases, J lost 5 bases, and 9 bases stayed unmatched. CDR3 length: 16 residues. Supplemented by reference TRBV11-3 and TRBJ2-1, the full variable domain reads EAGVVQSPRYKIIEKKQPVAFWCNPISGHNTLYWYLQNLGQGPELLIRYENEEAVDDSQLPKDRFSAERLKGVDSTLKIQPAELGDSAVYLCASSLSQGTGDNEQFFGPGTRLTVL.

This clone is termed medium-sized. The chain combines TRBV9 with TRBJ2-5; TRBD2 aligns across 9 bases. From germline, CDR1 is SGDLS and CDR2 YYNGEE. Trimming removed 3 bases from V and 4 bases from J; junction bases left unmatched: 7. The CDR3 totals 15 residues. DNA of the CDR3: TGTGCCAGCAGCGCCTCTAGCGGGGCTGGAGAGACCCAGTACTTC. This gives the protein CASSASSGAGETQYF.

This clone was counted between two and nine times. The CDR3 coding sequence is TGTGCCAGCTCACCTGACAGGGGAATGAACACTGAAGCTTTCTTT. Translation: CASSPDRGMNTEAFF. V is TRBV18 and J is TRBJ1-1; 8 positions match TRBD1. V lost 3 bases to trimming and J lost 0 bases; unmatched junction nucleotides: 3. This CDR3 is 15 amino acids long. Germline V gene data show CDR1 as KGHSH and CDR2 as LQKENI.

This clone was counted only a few times. The chain couples TRBV11-3 to TRBJ1-1, with TRBD1 identical over 7 bases. J gave up 3 bases and V 5 bases, and 6 bases lay outside the gene matches. The CDR3 is 14 amino acids. CDR1 SGHNT and CDR2 YENEEA come from the germline V gene. CDR3 in amino acids: CASSPGGGDTEAFF. The CDR3 DNA is TGTGCCAGCAGCCCAGGGGGTGGGGACACTGAAGCTTTCTTT.

V and J are TRBV7-4 and TRBJ1-1; a possible D gene is TRBD1 (6 bases). Trimming took off 4 bases at V and 5 bases at J, with 11 bases between the two ends. Germline CDR1 reads SGHVT; CDR2 reads SQSDAQ. CDR3 length equals 13 residues. In DNA form, the CDR3 reads TGTGCCAGCAGCTCCCAGGGGAGAACTGAAGCTTTCTTT. It yields the protein CASSSQGRTEAFF.

The table lists this clone with a few counts. The chain employs TRBV6-8 and TRBJ2-1, with 8 bases fitting TRBD2. The V segment lost 8 bases and the J segment 4 bases; nucleotides outside the gene matches: 7. There are 14 residues in the CDR3. Germline CDR1 is MNHGY and CDR2 is SAAAGT. CDR3 protein: CASSGRGLYNEQFF. As DNA, the CDR3 is TGTGCCAGCTCCGGGAGGGGTTTATACAATGAGCAGTTCTTC.

A few counts support this clone. The CDR3 here is CASSSPGQGYYEQYF. DNA of the CDR3: TGTGCCAGCAGTTCACCGGGACAGGGATACTACGAGCAGTACTTC. The chain combines TRBV6-8 with TRBJ2-7, with 9 bases that match TRBD1. V shed 4 bases and J 3 bases; nucleotides not matched to a gene: 7. This CDR3 is built from 15 residues. Germline CDR1 MNHGY, CDR2 SAAAGT.

In its sample, this clone is medium-sized. V is TRBV6-8 and J is TRBJ1-1; D is unresolved. The CDR3 has 12 amino acids. Germline V lookup: CDR1 MNHGY, CDR2 SAAAGT. Between the trimmed V and J ends, which lost 2 bases and 7 bases, there was a span of 8 bases. CDR3 protein: CASSYVGSEAFF. CDR3 in DNA: TGTGCCAGCAGTTACGTGGGCAGTGAAGCTTTCTTT.

CDR3 amino acids: CASNRGLDTQYF. DNA for the CDR3: TGTGCCAGCAACCGGGGGCTGGATACGCAGTATTTT. The chain is built from TRBV6-8 and TRBJ2-3; tentatively, D is TRBD1 or TRBD2 (6 bases each). The V and J ends lost 7 bases and 6 bases respectively, with 11 bases between them. The CDR3 covers 12 residues. CDR1 is MNHGY and CDR2 is SAAAGT in the germline V gene.